This T cell receptor (beta chain) was captured by sequencing in a study of shared clonotypes between healthy human individuals. Study-level background: Researchers drew samples from two women and a few men aged 18 to 49. Study conclusions and caveats: As a rule, naive subsets had a larger estimated richness than memory subsets. Blood was the only sampled material, and tissue repertoires likely differ. It was the few donors that limited the genetic and exposure-history diversity represented.

As to this clone: Its target is unknown.

This CDR3 comprises 12 residues. The germline V gene has CDR1 MDHEN and CDR2 SYDVKM. The ends were cut back, 5 bases at V and 4 bases at J, with 9 bases in the middle. Here immunoSEQ multiplex PCR was the method, and the copy in TCRdb shows in-frame clones only, minus some. The sample lists about 1 million clones; around 74% were seen once. J is TRBJ2-7 and V is TRBV28; possibly TRBD1 for D (6 bases). The sequence derives from a man aged 18-30 years in good health. Sample: memory CD4+ T cells sorted from blood. Subset here: CD45RA-negative fraction. The CDR3 nucleotides read TGTGCCAGCAGTCAGGGGAAGTACGAGCAGTACTTC. Translated: CASSQGKYEQYF. The variable domain in full, completed from reference TRBV28 and TRBJ2-7, reads DVKVTQSSRYLVKRTGEKVFLECVQDMDHENMFWYRQDPGLGLRLIYFSYDVKMKEKGDIPEGYSVSREKKERFSLILESASTNQTSMYLCASSQGKYEQYFGPGTRLTVT.